Sequencing of this TCR beta chain was carried out in a study of blood T cell repertoires in COVID-19. The repertoire was sequenced with immunoSEQ multiplex PCR; TCRdb's copy has only in-frame clones and lacks some. The top ten clones hold roughly 6.1% of a sample with 150,000 to 200,000 clones, over 80% of them seen once. The CDR3 contains 13 residues. The junction had 7 bases not matched to a gene; V was cut back by 4 bases and J by 7 bases. Germline lookup yields CDR1 GTSNPN and CDR2 SVGIG (reference sequence). The clonotype comes from a woman between 40 and 55 years old with acute or convalescent COVID-19. The chain links TRBV30 to TRBJ2-1; 7 bases agree with TRBD2. Sequences were obtained from peripheral blood. The CDR3 DNA is TGTGCCTGGACCGGGGGGAGCGCGAATGAGCAGTTCTTC. Protein: CAWTGGSANEQFF. Combining the CDR3 with reference TRBV30 and TRBJ2-1 gives the whole variable domain SQTIHQWPATLVQPVGSPLSLECTVEGTSNPNLYWYRQAAGRGLQLLFYSVGIGQISSEVPQNLSASRPQDRQFILSSKKLLLSDSGFYLCAWTGGSANEQFFGPGTRLTVL.